The 5 T cell receptor beta chains given below trace back to one sample, sequenced in a study of shared clonotypes between healthy human individuals (dated by TCRdb to 2020 to 2022). Receptors were amplified or captured by the immunoSEQ multiplex PCR assay. In TCRdb, the immuneACCESS table is reduced to in-frame sequences with V and J assigned. These tables do not hold every clone; where another copy was compared, an unresolved V gene accounts for under half, and the others remain unexplained. In this sample the table shows 470,000 or so clones, around 73% of which occur a single time. Of the sample, about 11% is held by the ten largest clones. Sequenced material: PBMCs. These receptors all stem from a woman aged 40 to 50 in good health. Some clones in this sample may be carry-over from other donors' samples.

V gene TRBV30 combines with J gene TRBJ2-1; 10 bases match TRBD2. The length of the CDR3 is 15 residues. Losses at the gene ends were 4 bases for V and 8 bases for J; bases not matched to a gene: 11. Germline V CDR1 and CDR2: GTSNPN, SVGIG (reference sequence). CDR3 protein: CAWKRGLAGVDEQFF. The CDR3 DNA is TGTGCCTGGAAACGCGGGCTAGCGGGAGTGGATGAGCAGTTCTTC.

This clone was seen only a few times. The J gene is TRBJ2-2, the V gene TRBV7-3; D unclear. V was trimmed by 6 bases and J by 0 bases, leaving 8 bases between them. This CDR3 is 14 amino acids long. Looked up from germline, CDR1 is SGHTA and CDR2 is FQGTGA. The CDR3 nucleotides are TGTGCCAGCAGACCCAAGTCGAACACCGGGGAGCTGTTTTTT. It encodes CASRPKSNTGELFF.

This chain uses TRBV6-6 with TRBJ1-1; D remains ambiguous. CDR1 is MNHNY, CDR2 SVGAGI, per germline (reference sequence). The CDR3 covers 14 residues. Trimming pared 5 bases from V and 5 bases from J, leaving 15 bases between. The CDR3 DNA sequence: TGTGCCAGCAGTCTATACAAGAGGGAGACTGAAGCTTTCTTT. Amino acid sequence: CASSLYKRETEAFF.

The rearrangement links TRBV2 to TRBJ2-5; D call uncertain. The V and J ends lost 3 bases and 2 bases respectively, with 7 bases between them. The germline V gene encodes CDR1 SNHLY and CDR2 FYNNEI. The CDR3 length is 13 residues. The CDR3 DNA follows: TGTGCCAGCAGTGATAATACACAAGAGACCCAGTACTTC. Translating gives CASSDNTQETQYF.

This chain connects TRBV7-9 to TRBJ2-2, with TRBD1 as a possible D gene (5 bases). V lost 8 bases, J lost 6 bases, and 10 bases lay in between. This CDR3 spans 12 amino acids. Germline loops: CDR1 SEHNR, CDR2 FQNEAQ (reference sequence). CDR3 bases: TGTGCCAGCGCCAGGGCTGCCGGGGAGCTGTTTTTT. This encodes CASARAAGELFF.